This T cell receptor beta chain originates from a study of neurological immune-mediated disorders. TCRdb re-analysed the 5' RACE reads in MiXCR, keeping a single row per CDR3 protein. There are fewer than 50,000 distinct CDR3 sequences in the sample; approximately 15% occur only once, and 3.5% to 4.5% lies in the top ten. This clonotype has ten or more counts. The CDR3 is 17 amino acids. Germline V gene sequence: CDR1 MNHEY, CDR2 SVGAGI. The germline V and J ends were trimmed by 2 bases and 1 base, with 17 bases remaining between them. Sequenced sample: CD4+ T cells from blood. This sequence was found in a woman in her fifties or sixties with HTLV-1-associated myelopathy (HAM/TSP). The chain combines TRBV6-5 with TRBJ1-1; no firm D call. CDR3 sequence (DNA): TGTGCCAGCAGTTACCGATTCCCTACAGTCCCGAACACTGAAGCTTTCTTT. It translates to CASSYRFPTVPNTEAFF.